Detailed here is one T cell receptor beta chain. Its target is unknown. CD45RO-negative cells were positively selected for CCR7, leaving out terminally differentiated effector memory CD45RA+ cells. The data were obtained in a study of shared clonotypes between healthy human individuals. The CDR3 is 16 residues long. The V end lost 5 bases, the J end lost 2 bases, and 18 bases lay between the germline ends. CDR1 SEHNR and CDR2 FQNEAQ come from the germline V gene (reference sequence). Once extracted for a subset, genomic DNA was divided evenly among several immunoSEQ plates. Measured with immunoSEQ multiplex PCR; TCRdb has only the in-frame clones, and not every one. Counted here are over 800,000 clones, 90% to 95% occurring once; the ten biggest clones make up less than 25%. Study conclusions and caveats: Generally, naive subsets (rather than memory subsets) showed larger estimated richness.

The sequencing sample was made of naive CD8+ T cells sorted from blood. This chain connects TRBV7-9 to TRBJ1-2; D perhaps matches TRBD1 (6 bases). The sequence was collected from a young man in good health. The CDR3 DNA reads TGTGCCAGCAGCCCAATCATGGACAGTCCGAACTATGGCTACACCTTC. Amino acids: CASSPIMDSPNYGYTF.